Listed here are 2 T cell receptor beta chains from one sample, sequenced in a study of control samples from healthy donors and cancer patients. Using immunoSEQ multiplex PCR, the repertoire was profiled, and TCRdb retains in-frame clones only, with some absent. The table shows around 120,000 clones, with roughly 92% occurring only once. Sequencing input: blood. Every receptor here comes from a man aged 25-40 years in good health.

This chain links TRBV10-2 with TRBJ1-5, with D unclear. This CDR3 region has 18 residues. Germline CDR1 and CDR2: WSHSY and SAAADI. V dropped 7 bases and J dropped 0 bases, with 22 bases sitting between them. The CDR3 reads CASIQQQPQTYSNQPQHF. CDR3 sequence (DNA): TGCGCCAGCATCCAACAGCAGCCCCAAACTTATAGCAATCAGCCCCAGCATTTT.

The gene calls are TRBV5-5 and TRBJ2-7, with D perhaps TRBD1 (5 bases). Germline V lookup: CDR1 SGHKS, CDR2 YYEKEE (reference sequence). The V end lost 0 bases, the J end lost 2 bases, and 12 bases lay between the germline ends. CDR3 size: 15 residues. CDR3 coding DNA: TGTGCCAGCAGCTTGGGTGATGGCAGGGCCTACGAGCAGTACGTC. This translates into CASSLGDGRAYEQYV.